These 27 T cell receptor beta chains came from one sample sequenced in a study of graft-versus-host responses after intestinal transplantation. TCRdb keeps only in-frame clones here, not all; method: immunoSEQ multiplex PCR. The table includes over 75,000 clones, 88% detected once. Their cognate antigens are unknown. This specimen was unstimulated CD4+ T cells sorted from spleen or lymph node cells, taken before transplant. The receptors here all came from a human donor who was the organ donor for an intestinal transplant.

The chain couples TRBV19 to TRBJ1-1; possible D gene TRBD1, 6 bases. Germline loops: CDR1 LNHDA, CDR2 SQIVND (reference sequence). Trimming stripped 2 bases from V and 4 bases from J, with 11 bases between. This CDR3 is 14 amino acids long. For the CDR3, the DNA is TGTGCCAGTAGTATATATCAGGGGACCACTGAAGCTTTCTTT. It is translated as CASSIYQGTTEAFF.

On this clone: At one end, the junction sequence differs from germline, possibly due to a read error. The V call is TRBV9, the J call TRBJ2-7; 9 bases agree with TRBD1. The V gene's germline CDR1 is SGDLS and CDR2 YYNGEE. The CDR3 consists of 16 residues. The DNA of the CDR3 is TGTGCCAGCCGCGTCCGAACAGGGGGCGCCACCTACGAGCAGTACTTC. This encodes CASRVRTGGATYEQYF.

The rearrangement links TRBV18 to TRBJ2-3; D possibly corresponds to TRBD2 (6 bases). Trimming removed 1 base from V and 8 bases from J, with 7 bases in between. Germline V gene sequence: CDR1 KGHSH, CDR2 LQKENI. CDR3 size: 12 residues. CDR3: CASSPREVTQYF. The CDR3 DNA is TGTGCCAGCTCACCACGGGAGGTTACGCAGTATTTT.

Here the CDR3 DNA reads TGCGCCAGCAGCTTTGGGACTAGCGGGAGCACAGATACGCAGTATTTT. It encodes CASSFGTSGSTDTQYF. The V call is TRBV5-1, the J call TRBJ2-3; 12 bases match TRBD2. Germline V gene data show CDR1 as SGHRS and CDR2 as YFSETQ. CDR3 length: 16 amino acids. V dropped 2 bases and J dropped 0; count of bases not matched to a gene: 1.

Concerning this clone: The sample has other DNA sequences that encode this CDR3 too. This chain joins TRBV18 and TRBJ2-1; D may be TRBD1 (6 bases). V was cut by 6 bases and J by 4 bases, with 10 bases left in between. The CDR3 sequence is 13 residues long. Germline V gives CDR1 KGHSH, CDR2 LQKENI. CDR3 sequence: CASSPDSYNEQFF. The CDR3 DNA follows: TGTGCCAGCTCCCCGGACAGTTACAATGAGCAGTTCTTC.

The chain is built from TRBV27 and TRBJ1-5; 7 positions agree with TRBD1. Trimming took 3 bases from V and 4 from J; bases not matched to a gene: 9. The CDR3 has 16 amino acids. CDR1 and CDR2 from the germline V gene are MNHEY and SMNVEV (reference sequence). The CDR3 spells CASSFWAGGGNQPQHF. For the CDR3, the DNA is TGTGCCAGCAGTTTTTGGGCAGGGGGAGGTAATCAGCCCCAGCATTTT.

This clone was seen more than once but under ten times. V and J are TRBV11-2 and TRBJ1-2; D is unresolved. Germline CDR1 reads SGHAT; CDR2 reads FQNNGV. V was pared by 1 base and J by 6 bases, with 9 bases between. CDR3 length: 13 residues. The CDR3: CASSLVQVHGYTF. CDR3 in DNA: TGTGCCAGCAGCTTAGTCCAGGTCCATGGCTACACCTTC.

The chain combines TRBV2 with TRBJ2-1; 13 bases fit TRBD2. Germline V gives CDR1 SNHLY, CDR2 FYNNEI. Trimming took 6 bases from V and 9 from J; bases not matched to a gene: 23. The CDR3 extends over 20 amino acids. DNA of the CDR3: TGTGCCAGCAGCGGGACACTAGCGGGAGGGCCGGGGGGGCTTTCTGGTGAGCAGTTCTTC. Its protein is CASSGTLAGGPGGLSGEQFF. Variable domain in full (rest from reference TRBV2 and TRBJ2-1): EPEVTQTPSHQVTQMGQEVILRCVPISNHLYFYWYRQILGQKVEFLVSFYNNEISEKSEIFDDQFSVERPDGSNFTLKIRSTKLEDSAMYFCASSGTLAGGPGGLSGEQFFGPGTRLTVL.

Only a few counts were recorded for this clone. The V gene is TRBV5-1, the J gene TRBJ2-2; tentative D call: TRBD2 (6 bases). CDR3 size: 13 residues. V shed 3 bases and J shed 10 bases, with 13 bases lying between them. Germline loops: CDR1 SGHRS, CDR2 YFSETQ. This chain's CDR3 is CASSSEPGLELFF. CDR3 sequence (DNA): TGCGCCAGCAGCTCAGAACCGGGACTGGAGCTGTTTTTT.

This chain links TRBV29-1 with TRBJ1-2; TRBD1 matches at 8 bases. V dropped 7 bases and J dropped 3; count of bases not matched to a gene: 7. This CDR3 region has 13 residues. Germline V gives CDR1 SQVTM, CDR2 ANQGSEA. This CDR3 is CSAGTGGDYGYTF. The CDR3 DNA reads as TGCAGCGCGGGTACAGGGGGTGACTATGGCTACACCTTC.

The chain carries TRBV19 and TRBJ2-1; 11 bases are a match to TRBD2. V shed 9 bases, J shed 2 bases, and the junction held 6 bases outside the gene matches. Germline V CDR1 and CDR2: LNHDA, SQIVND (reference sequence). This CDR3 has 15 residues. CDR3: CASHPGLAAYNEQFF. CDR3 bases: TGTGCCAGCCATCCGGGACTAGCGGCCTACAATGAGCAGTTCTTC.

This clone showed up just once. This sequence joins TRBV5-6 and TRBJ2-1; 7 bases are shared with TRBD2. The CDR3 runs 16 residues. Germline-derived CDR1 and CDR2 are SGHDT and YYEEEE. Trimming removed 4 bases from V and 6 bases from J; junction bases left unmatched: 13. CDR3 in DNA: TGTGCCAGCAGCGGACCGGGAGGTCCGTTCTCCAATGAGCAGTTCTTC. Translated, it gives CASSGPGGPFSNEQFF.

The table lists this clone with a count of one. The chain employs TRBV30 and TRBJ1-2; TRBD1 matches 10 bases. Looked up from germline, CDR1 is GTSNPN and CDR2 is SVGIG (reference sequence). V trimming: 7 bases; J trimming: 9 bases; junction bases outside the gene matches: 17. This CDR3 region has 15 residues. CDR3 loop: CALTGQGINRSRYTF. The CDR3 DNA sequence: TGTGCCTTAACGGGACAGGGGATTAATAGGAGTCGCTACACCTTC.

J is TRBJ2-2 and V is TRBV6-5; 10 bases are shared with TRBD2. Losses at the gene ends were 6 bases for V and 7 bases for J; bases not matched to a gene: 5. This CDR3 comprises 14 residues. Germline lookup yields CDR1 MNHEY and CDR2 SVGAGI. CDR3 sequence: CASRPRLAGGELFF. CDR3 sequence (DNA): TGTGCCAGCAGACCCCGACTAGCGGGCGGGGAGCTGTTTTTT.

The chain uses TRBV18 and TRBJ2-5; 11 bases agree with TRBD1. The length of the CDR3 is 15 residues. The V gene's germline CDR1 is KGHSH and CDR2 LQKENI. V lost 2 bases to trimming and J lost 1 base; unmatched junction nucleotides: 0. DNA for the CDR3: TGTGCCAGCTCACCAGGACAGGGGGCCCAAGAGACCCAGTACTTC. Its translation is CASSPGQGAQETQYF.

The chain has TRBV6-6 and TRBJ1-1; possibly TRBD1 for D (6 bases). This CDR3 has 13 amino acids. Per germline, CDR1 MNHNY and CDR2 SVGAGI (reference sequence). V gave up 5 bases and J gave up 4 bases, with 11 bases separating them. CDR3 bases: TGTGCCAGCAGTACCGACAGGCCCACTGAAGCTTTCTTT. It yields the protein CASSTDRPTEAFF.

This clone appeared a single time. This chain's CDR3 is CASSGGTPGGYTF. CDR3 in DNA: TGTGCCAGCAGTGGTGGGACACCCGGGGGCTACACCTTC. This chain links TRBV2 with TRBJ1-2, with D possibly TRBD1 on 6 matching bases. The germline V and J ends were trimmed by 4 bases and 8 bases, with 14 bases remaining between them. The CDR3 contains 13 residues. Germline-derived CDR1 and CDR2 are SNHLY and FYNNEI.

The rearrangement uses TRBV18 and TRBJ2-7; D remains ambiguous. Per germline, CDR1 KGHSH and CDR2 LQKENI. The CDR3 loop spans 17 amino acids. V lost 2 bases and J lost 2, with 19 bases in between. CDR3 protein: CASSPSPIDTSTYEQYF. The CDR3 DNA reads TGTGCCAGCTCACCATCTCCCATCGACACCTCTACCTACGAGCAGTACTTC.

This chain uses TRBV28 with TRBJ1-2; perhaps TRBD1 as D (6 bases). V dropped 6 bases and J dropped 3 bases, with 14 bases sitting between them. Germline V gene sequence: CDR1 MDHEN, CDR2 SYDVKM. The CDR3 totals 14 residues. Here the CDR3 reads CASREHRADYGYTF. In DNA, the CDR3 is TGTGCCAGCAGGGAACACAGGGCTGACTATGGCTACACCTTC.

The CDR3 DNA follows: TGCGCCAGCAGCCAATTAGCGGGAGGGGGACACAATGAGCAGTTCTTC. Encoded protein: CASSQLAGGGHNEQFF. J is TRBJ2-1 and V is TRBV4-1, with 11 bases aligning to TRBD2. Germline V CDR1 and CDR2: MGHRA, YSYEKL. The CDR3 is 16 amino acids. V was pared by 2 bases and J by 5 bases, with 5 bases of the junction left unmatched.

J is TRBJ1-2 and V is TRBV7-4; 7 bases fit TRBD1. The CDR3 has 14 amino acids. The V gene end was trimmed by 6 bases and the J gene end by 8 bases; junction bases not matched to a gene: 12. Germline values: CDR1 SGHVT, CDR2 SQSDAQ. This CDR3 is CASRPRQGRCGYTF. The CDR3 nucleotides read TGTGCCAGCAGACCGCGACAGGGCCGGTGCGGCTACACCTTC.

This clone was seen once. J is TRBJ2-1 and V is TRBV4-2; TRBD1 matches at 9 bases. The CDR3 runs 21 residues. The germline V gene has CDR1 LGHNA and CDR2 YNFKEQ. The V gene end was trimmed by 1 base and the J gene end by 1 base; junction bases not matched to a gene: 17. The CDR3 here is CASSQVPPGQGDLGSYNEQFF. The CDR3, as DNA: TGTGCCAGCAGCCAAGTTCCCCCGGGACAGGGTGATCTTGGGTCCTACAATGAGCAGTTCTTC.

CDR3 sequence reads: CASSLDRGMNTEAFF. CDR3 sequence (DNA): TGCGCCAGCAGCTTAGACAGGGGGATGAACACTGAAGCTTTCTTT. This chain links TRBV5-1 with TRBJ1-1; the match to TRBD1 covers 9 bases. This CDR3 contains 15 residues. Germline V gene sequence: CDR1 SGHRS, CDR2 YFSETQ. Losses at the gene ends were 2 bases for V and 0 bases for J; bases not matched to a gene: 2.

This clone occurred a few times. This sequence joins TRBV5-4 and TRBJ2-3; TRBD2 aligns across 7 bases. This CDR3 region has 16 residues. The V gene end was trimmed by 4 bases and the J gene end by 5 bases; junction bases not matched to a gene: 13. Germline assignment: CDR1 SGHNT and CDR2 YYREEE (reference sequence). The chain's CDR3 is CASSVGTSGAGDTQYF. Written as DNA, the CDR3 is TGTGCCAGCAGCGTGGGCACCAGCGGGGCAGGAGATACGCAGTATTTT.

The sample holds a few counts of this clone. The chain uses TRBV30 and TRBJ1-2; D gene ambiguous. This CDR3 contains 12 residues. V lost 3 bases and J 7 bases, leaving 12 bases between the germline ends. Germline V gene lookup returns CDR1 GTSNPN and CDR2 SVGIG (reference sequence). The CDR3 reads CAWSPRPGGYTF. In DNA, the CDR3 is TGTGCCTGGAGCCCTCGCCCAGGTGGCTACACCTTC.

The chain joins TRBV5-1 to TRBJ2-3; no definite D call. Germline V gene lookup returns CDR1 SGHRS and CDR2 YFSETQ. This CDR3 contains 13 residues. V was cut by 4 bases and J by 2 bases, with 8 bases left in between. CDR3 DNA: TGCGCCAGCAGCCTAGACTTCACAGATACGCAGTATTTT. Translating it yields CASSLDFTDTQYF.

This chain links TRBV11-3 with TRBJ2-7; the D is unclear. Trimming stripped 10 bases from V and 6 bases from J, with 16 bases between. Germline values: CDR1 SGHNT, CDR2 YENEEA. This CDR3 has 12 amino acids. CDR3 in DNA: TGTGCCACCCGCCGCGCCTCCCGCGAGCAGTACTTC. Amino acids: CATRRASREQYF.